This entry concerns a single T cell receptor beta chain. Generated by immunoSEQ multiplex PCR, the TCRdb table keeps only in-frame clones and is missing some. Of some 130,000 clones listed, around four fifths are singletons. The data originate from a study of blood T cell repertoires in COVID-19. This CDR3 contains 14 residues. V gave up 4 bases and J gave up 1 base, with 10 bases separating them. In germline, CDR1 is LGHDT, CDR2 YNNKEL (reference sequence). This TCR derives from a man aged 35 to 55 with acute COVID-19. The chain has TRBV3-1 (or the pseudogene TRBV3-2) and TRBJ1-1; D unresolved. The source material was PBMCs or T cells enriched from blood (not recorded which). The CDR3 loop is CASSLDSGNTEAFF. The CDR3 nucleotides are TGTGCCAGCAGCCTAGACTCAGGGAACACTGAAGCTTTCTTT.